These 8 T cell receptor beta chains were sequenced from one sample in a study of T-cell reconstitution after alpha-beta-depleted transplantation in children (dated by TCRdb to the mid-2010s). Library preparation was by PCR. Sequencing relied on an Illumina HiSeq 2500. TCR libraries were prepared with molecular barcoding, using unique molecular identifiers to normalize TCRbeta repertoire quantification. TCRdb trimmed the raw reads at Q25, called clones with MiXCR and kept productive beta chains. Every CDR3 protein is listed once, alongside the most common genes and DNA of its rows. This sample gives 260,000 or so distinct CDR3 sequences in total; 12% of them show up just once. Of the sample, 2% to 3% is held by the ten largest clones. Here the sequenced sample was PBMCs from the stem cell graft donor, taken from the stem cell graft. These receptors all stem from a human donor who donated a stem cell graft to a child with acute lymphoblastic leukemia.

This clonotype was observed at least ten times. The CDR3 protein is CASSRDVLNTEAFF. CDR3 nucleotides: TGTGCCAGCAGCCGCGACGTCCTGAACACTGAAGCTTTCTTT. V and J are TRBV4-2 and TRBJ1-1; no clear D. The CDR3 has 14 amino acids. V gave up 4 bases and J gave up 0 bases, with 9 bases separating them. Germline V lookup: CDR1 LGHNA, CDR2 YNFKEQ.

The sample holds many counts of this clonotype. The junction departs from the called germline gene at one end, perhaps through a read error. The rearrangement uses TRBV20-1 and TRBJ2-3; TRBD2 agrees at 9 bases. The V gene's germline CDR1 is DFQATT and CDR2 SNEGSKA (reference sequence). The CDR3 spans 15 residues. The CDR3 spells CRATRGGRAIDTQYF. The CDR3 region has the DNA TGCAGAGCTACCCGGGGCGGGAGGGCCATAGATACGCAGTATTTT.

This clonotype was counted ten times or more. This sequence joins TRBV5-1 and TRBJ2-1; the match to TRBD1 covers 10 bases. Unmatched junction bases numbered 4, after V lost 0 bases and J lost 4 bases. The CDR3 covers 16 residues. From germline, CDR1 is SGHRS and CDR2 YFSETQ. The CDR3 nucleotides read TGCGCCAGCAGCTTGGAATCGGGACAGGGGTACAATGAGCAGTTCTTC. It specifies CASSLESGQGYNEQFF.

Concerning this clonotype: A read error is possible here, since a much larger clone lies one base away. The rearrangement uses TRBV7-9 and TRBJ2-3; D is unclear. Between the trimmed V and J ends, which lost 10 bases and 0 bases, there was a span of 5 bases. Per germline, CDR1 SEHNR and CDR2 FQNEAQ (reference sequence). CDR3 length: 11 amino acids. This chain's CDR3 is CATASTDTQYF. In nucleotides, the CDR3 is TGTGCCACCGCCAGCACAGATACGCAGTATTTT.

This clonotype showed up many times. The rearrangement links TRBV27 to TRBJ1-1, with D maybe TRBD1 (6 bases). In germline, CDR1 is MNHEY, CDR2 SMNVEV (reference sequence). The CDR3 extends over 15 amino acids. V was pared by 4 bases and J by 3 bases, with 15 bases between. In DNA form, the CDR3 reads TGTGCCAGCAGTTCGTACGACAGGCCCTACACTGAAGCTTTCTTT. Translated, it gives CASSSYDRPYTEAFF.

This clonotype appeared many times. As DNA, the CDR3 is TGTGCCAGCAGTTGGGCGGTAGGCGGGAGGGCCTCCTACAATGAGCAGTTCTTC. Translating it yields CASSWAVGGRASYNEQFF. The rearrangement uses TRBV6-5 and TRBJ2-1; 9 bases fit TRBD2. V lost 4 bases and J lost 0; bases outside the gene matches: 10. Germline V gene lookup returns CDR1 MNHEY and CDR2 SVGAGI. The CDR3 consists of 18 residues.

With regard to this clonotype: A much larger clone differs by one base, so this may be a read error. This chain joins TRBV5-1 and TRBJ1-5; D is undetermined. The CDR3 length is 11 residues. Trimming left V 3 bases short and J 8 bases short, with 6 bases between. Germline loops: CDR1 SGHRS, CDR2 YFSETQ. The DNA of the CDR3 is TGCGCCAGCAGCTGGTATAAGCCCCAGCATTTT. Residues: CASSWYKPQHF.

This clonotype was detected many times. V usage is TRBV9 and J usage is TRBJ2-1, with 10 bases that match TRBD2. The CDR3 has 16 amino acids. Germline loops: CDR1 SGDLS, CDR2 YYNGEE. With V trimmed by 4 bases and J by 3 bases, 7 bases remained unmatched. The CDR3 is CASSPQREGLYNEQFF. CDR3 nucleotides: TGTGCCAGCAGCCCCCAGCGGGAGGGCCTCTACAATGAGCAGTTCTTC.